This T cell receptor beta chain comes out of a study of blood T cell repertoires in COVID-19. Overall study context: The origin of the acute and convalescent COVID-19 samples was the United States, Italy and Spain. The cDNA or gDNA used as material had been derived from T cells, B-cell-depleted T cells, or PBMCs.

Germline V gene lookup returns CDR1 SEHNR and CDR2 FQNEAQ (reference sequence). Trimming removed 3 bases at V and 4 bases at J, with 12 bases between. The CDR3 is 14 amino acids. This table comes from immunoSEQ multiplex PCR, and its TCRdb copy is limited to in-frame clones, with some not included. The sample gives roughly 100,000 clones, 84% of which show up once; 14% to 15% is in the top ten. The J gene is TRBJ1-1, the V gene TRBV7-9; no clear D gene. The receptor was derived from a woman aged 55-70 years with acute or convalescent COVID-19. The sequenced sample consisted of peripheral blood. CDR3 in amino acids: CASSFSATSTEAFF. The CDR3 bases are TGTGCCAGCAGCTTTAGCGCTACCTCCACTGAAGCTTTCTTT.